This T cell receptor beta chain comes out of a study of blood T cell repertoires in COVID-19. Germline V gives CDR1 MGHRA, CDR2 YSYEKL. V lost 0 bases, J lost 4 bases, and 18 bases lay in between. The CDR3 runs 17 residues. The study assigned cohorts using participant-reported clinical history. Generated by immunoSEQ multiplex PCR, the TCRdb table keeps only in-frame clones and is missing some. The table has fewer than 300,000 clones, roughly 80% seen once; the top ten hold approximately 5%. The rearrangement uses TRBV4-1 and TRBJ2-5; D gene ambiguous. Sequencing input: PBMCs or T cells enriched from blood (not recorded which). The receptor was derived from a man aged 40-50 years who had been exposed to COVID-19. CDR3: CASSQDLSRSHGETQYF. The CDR3, as DNA: TGCGCCAGCAGCCAAGACTTATCGAGGAGTCATGGAGAGACCCAGTACTTC.